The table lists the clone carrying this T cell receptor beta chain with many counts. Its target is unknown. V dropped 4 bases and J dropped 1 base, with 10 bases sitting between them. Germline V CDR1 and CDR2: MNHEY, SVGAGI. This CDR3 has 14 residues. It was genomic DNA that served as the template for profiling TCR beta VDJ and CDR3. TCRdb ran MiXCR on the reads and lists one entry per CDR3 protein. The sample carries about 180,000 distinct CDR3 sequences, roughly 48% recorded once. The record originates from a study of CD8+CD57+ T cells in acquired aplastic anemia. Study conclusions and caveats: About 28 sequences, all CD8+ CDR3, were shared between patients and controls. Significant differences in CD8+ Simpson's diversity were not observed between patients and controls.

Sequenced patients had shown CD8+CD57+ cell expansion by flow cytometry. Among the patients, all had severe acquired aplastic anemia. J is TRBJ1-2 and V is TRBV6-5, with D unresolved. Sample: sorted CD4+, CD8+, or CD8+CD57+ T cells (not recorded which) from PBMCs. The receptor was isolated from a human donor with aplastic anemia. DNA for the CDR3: TGTGCCAGCAGTTTACAGCCTTTTAACTATGGCTACACCTTC. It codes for CASSLQPFNYGYTF.